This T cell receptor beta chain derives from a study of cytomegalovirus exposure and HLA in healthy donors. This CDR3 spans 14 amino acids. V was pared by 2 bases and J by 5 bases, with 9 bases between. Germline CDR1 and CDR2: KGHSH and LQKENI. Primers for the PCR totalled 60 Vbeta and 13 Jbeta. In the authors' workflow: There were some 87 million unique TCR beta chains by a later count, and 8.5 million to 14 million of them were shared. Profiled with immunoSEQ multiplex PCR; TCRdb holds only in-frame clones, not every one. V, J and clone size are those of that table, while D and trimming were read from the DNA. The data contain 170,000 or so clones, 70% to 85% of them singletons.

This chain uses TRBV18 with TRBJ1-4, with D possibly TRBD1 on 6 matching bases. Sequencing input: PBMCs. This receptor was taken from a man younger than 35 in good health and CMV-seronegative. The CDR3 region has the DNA TGTGCCAGCTCACCATTGGACAGCAATGAAAAACTGTTTTTT. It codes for CASSPLDSNEKLFF.